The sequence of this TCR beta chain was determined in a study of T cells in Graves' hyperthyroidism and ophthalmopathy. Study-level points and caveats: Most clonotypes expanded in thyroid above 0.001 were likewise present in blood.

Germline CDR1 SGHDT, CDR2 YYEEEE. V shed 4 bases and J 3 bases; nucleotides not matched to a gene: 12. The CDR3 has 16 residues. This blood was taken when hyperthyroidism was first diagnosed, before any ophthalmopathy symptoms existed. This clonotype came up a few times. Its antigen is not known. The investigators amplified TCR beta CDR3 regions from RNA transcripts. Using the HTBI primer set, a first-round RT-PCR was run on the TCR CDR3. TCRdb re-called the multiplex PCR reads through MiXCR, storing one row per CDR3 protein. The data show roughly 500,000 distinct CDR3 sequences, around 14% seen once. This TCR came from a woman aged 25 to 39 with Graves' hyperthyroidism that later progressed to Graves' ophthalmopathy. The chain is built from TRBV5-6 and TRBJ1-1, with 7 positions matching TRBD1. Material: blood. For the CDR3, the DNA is TGTGCCAGCAGCCTCTGGACAGGAAGTGGCCACACTGAAGCTTTCTTT. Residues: CASSLWTGSGHTEAFF.